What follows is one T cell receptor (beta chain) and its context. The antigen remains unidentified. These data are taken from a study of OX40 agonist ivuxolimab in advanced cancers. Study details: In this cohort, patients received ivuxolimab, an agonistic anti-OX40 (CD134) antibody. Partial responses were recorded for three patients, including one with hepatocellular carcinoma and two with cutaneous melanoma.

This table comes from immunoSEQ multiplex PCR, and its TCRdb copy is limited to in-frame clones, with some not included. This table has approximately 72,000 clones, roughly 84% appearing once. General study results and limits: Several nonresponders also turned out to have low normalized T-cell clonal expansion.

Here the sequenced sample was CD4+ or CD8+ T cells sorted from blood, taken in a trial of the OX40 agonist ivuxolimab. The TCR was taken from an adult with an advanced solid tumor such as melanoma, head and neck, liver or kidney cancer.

The CDR3 region is CASSLITGVMSYEQYF. In DNA, the CDR3 is TGTGCCAGCTCGCTTATAACAGGGGTAATGTCCTACGAGCAGTACTTC. This chain uses TRBV18 with TRBJ2-7; 7 bases are a match to TRBD1. Germline lookup yields CDR1 KGHSH and CDR2 LQKENI. The CDR3 is 16 residues long. The V and J ends lost 6 bases and 1 base, in that order; junction bases with no gene match: 12.